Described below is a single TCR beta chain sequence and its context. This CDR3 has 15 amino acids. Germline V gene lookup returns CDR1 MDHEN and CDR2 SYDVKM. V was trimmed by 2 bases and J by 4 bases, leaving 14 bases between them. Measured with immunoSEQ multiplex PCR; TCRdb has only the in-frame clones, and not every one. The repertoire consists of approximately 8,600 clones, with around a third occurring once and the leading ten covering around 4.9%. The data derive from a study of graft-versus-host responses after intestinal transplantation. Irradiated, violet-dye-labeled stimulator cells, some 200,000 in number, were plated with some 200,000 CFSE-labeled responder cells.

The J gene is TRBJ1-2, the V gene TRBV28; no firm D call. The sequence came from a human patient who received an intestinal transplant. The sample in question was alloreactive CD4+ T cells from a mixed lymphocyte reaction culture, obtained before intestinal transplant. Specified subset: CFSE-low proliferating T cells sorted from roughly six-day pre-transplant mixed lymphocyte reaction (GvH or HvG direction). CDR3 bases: TGTGCCAGCAGTTTAGGGAGGGCCGGGGTCTATGGCTACACCTTC. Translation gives CASSLGRAGVYGYTF.